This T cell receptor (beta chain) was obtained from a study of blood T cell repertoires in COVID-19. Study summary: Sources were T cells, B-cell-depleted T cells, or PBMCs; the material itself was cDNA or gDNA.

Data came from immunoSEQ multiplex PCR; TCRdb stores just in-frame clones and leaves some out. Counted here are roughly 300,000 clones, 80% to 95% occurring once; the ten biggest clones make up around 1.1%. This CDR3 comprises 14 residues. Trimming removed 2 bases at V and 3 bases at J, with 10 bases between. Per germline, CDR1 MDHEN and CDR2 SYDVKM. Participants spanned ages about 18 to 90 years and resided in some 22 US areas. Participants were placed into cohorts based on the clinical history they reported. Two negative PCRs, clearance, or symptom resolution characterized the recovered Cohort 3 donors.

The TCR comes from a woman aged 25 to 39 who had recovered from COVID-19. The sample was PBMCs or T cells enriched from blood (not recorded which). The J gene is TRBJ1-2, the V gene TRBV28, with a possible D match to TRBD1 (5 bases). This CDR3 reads CASSLGALYYGYTF. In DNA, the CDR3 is TGTGCCAGCAGTTTAGGGGCTCTCTACTATGGCTACACCTTC.